The sequence of this T cell receptor (beta chain) was determined in a study of blood T cells in healthy people across ages. The sample holds a few counts of this clonotype. This CDR3 is 18 amino acids long. The ends were cut back, 5 bases at V and 6 bases at J, with 27 bases in the middle. In germline, CDR1 is MDHEN, CDR2 SYDVKM. A J-beta primer mix and a sample-barcoded 5' primer were used in a second PCR of roughly 6 to 11 cycles. Each CDR3 protein gets one entry after TCRdb re-called the 5' RACE reads with MiXCR. The sample consists of around 1,000,000 distinct CDR3 sequences, around 25% of them appearing once. The sample was also linked to a second study, of T cells of mothers and their children. That paper adds: A few mothers and their six children, all healthy Caucasians, donated.

The chain joins TRBV28 to TRBJ2-3; tentative D call: TRBD2 (6 bases). The clonotype was recovered from a girl aged 2 to 9 in good health. The sample was blood. The CDR3 is CASSPNLASAYTKDTQYF. DNA for the CDR3: TGTGCCAGCAGTCCCAACCTCGCTAGCGCCTATACCAAGGATACGCAGTATTTT.